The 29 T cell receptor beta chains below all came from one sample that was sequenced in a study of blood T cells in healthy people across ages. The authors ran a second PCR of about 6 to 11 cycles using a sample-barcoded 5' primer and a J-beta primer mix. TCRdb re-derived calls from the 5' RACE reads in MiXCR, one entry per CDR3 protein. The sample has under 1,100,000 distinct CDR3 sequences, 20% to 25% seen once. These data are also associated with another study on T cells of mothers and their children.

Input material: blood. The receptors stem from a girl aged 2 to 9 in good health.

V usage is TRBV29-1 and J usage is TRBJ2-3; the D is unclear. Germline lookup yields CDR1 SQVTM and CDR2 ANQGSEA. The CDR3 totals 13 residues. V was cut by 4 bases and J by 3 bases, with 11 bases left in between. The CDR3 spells CSVGPARTDTQYF. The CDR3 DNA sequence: TGCAGCGTTGGACCCGCGAGAACAGATACGCAGTATTTT.

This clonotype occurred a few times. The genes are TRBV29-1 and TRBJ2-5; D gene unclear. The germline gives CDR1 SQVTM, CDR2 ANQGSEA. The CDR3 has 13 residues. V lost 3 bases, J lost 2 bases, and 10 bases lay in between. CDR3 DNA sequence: TGCAGCGTTGAGAAGCTGACTCAAGAGACCCAGTACTTC. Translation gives CSVEKLTQETQYF.

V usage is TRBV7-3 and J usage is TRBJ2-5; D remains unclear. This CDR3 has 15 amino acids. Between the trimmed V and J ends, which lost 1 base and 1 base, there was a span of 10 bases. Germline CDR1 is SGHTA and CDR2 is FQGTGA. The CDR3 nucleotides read TGTGCCAGCAGCTTAAACGGATACAGCCAAGAGACCCAGTACTTC. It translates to CASSLNGYSQETQYF.

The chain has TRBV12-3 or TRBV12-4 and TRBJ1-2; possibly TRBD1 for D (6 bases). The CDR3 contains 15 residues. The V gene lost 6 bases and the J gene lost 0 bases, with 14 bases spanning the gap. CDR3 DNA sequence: TGTGCCAGCAGCCAGGGGCAGGTTTCTAACTATGGCTACACCTTC. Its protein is CASSQGQVSNYGYTF.

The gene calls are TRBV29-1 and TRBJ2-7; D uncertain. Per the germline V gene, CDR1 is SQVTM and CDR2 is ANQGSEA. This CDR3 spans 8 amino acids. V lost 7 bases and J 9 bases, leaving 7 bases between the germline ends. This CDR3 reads CSAAGQYF. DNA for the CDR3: TGCAGCGCAGCAGGGCAGTACTTC.

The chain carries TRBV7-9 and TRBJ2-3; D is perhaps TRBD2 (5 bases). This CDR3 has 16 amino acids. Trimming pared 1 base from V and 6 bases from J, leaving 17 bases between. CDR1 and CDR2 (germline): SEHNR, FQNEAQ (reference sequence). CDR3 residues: CASSLGLAQGSDTQYF. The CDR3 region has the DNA TGTGCCAGCAGCTTAGGCCTAGCTCAAGGGTCGGATACGCAGTATTTT. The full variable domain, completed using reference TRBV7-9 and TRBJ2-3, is DTGVSQNPRHKITKRGQNVTFRCDPISEHNRLYWYRQTLGQGPEFLTYFQNEAQLEKSRLLSDRFSAERPKGSFSTLEIQRTEQGDSAMYLCASSLGLAQGSDTQYFGPGTRLTVL.

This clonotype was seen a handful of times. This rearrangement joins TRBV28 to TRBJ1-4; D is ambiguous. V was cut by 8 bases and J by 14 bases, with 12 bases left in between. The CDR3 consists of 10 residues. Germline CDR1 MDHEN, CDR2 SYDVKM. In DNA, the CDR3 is TGTGCCAGCGGCCTAGGGAGTCTGTTTTTT. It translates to CASGLGSLFF.

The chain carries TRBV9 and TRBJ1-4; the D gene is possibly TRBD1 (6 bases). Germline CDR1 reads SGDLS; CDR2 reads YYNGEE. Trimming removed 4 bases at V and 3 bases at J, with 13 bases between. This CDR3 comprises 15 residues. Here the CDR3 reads CASSPRRTANEKLFF. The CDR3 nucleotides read TGTGCCAGCAGCCCCCGAAGGACAGCTAATGAAAAACTGTTTTTT. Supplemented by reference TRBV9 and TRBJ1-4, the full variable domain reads DSGVTQTPKHLITATGQRVTLRCSPRSGDLSVYWYQQSLDQGLQFLIQYYNGEERAKGNILERFSAQQFPDLHSELNLSSLELGDSALYFCASSPRRTANEKLFFGSGTQLSVL.

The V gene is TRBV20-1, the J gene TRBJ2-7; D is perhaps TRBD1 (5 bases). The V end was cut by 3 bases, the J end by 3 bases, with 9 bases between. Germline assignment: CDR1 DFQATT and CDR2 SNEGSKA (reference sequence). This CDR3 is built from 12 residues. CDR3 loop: CSASQGFYEQYF. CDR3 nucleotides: TGCAGTGCTAGCCAGGGTTTCTACGAGCAGTACTTC.

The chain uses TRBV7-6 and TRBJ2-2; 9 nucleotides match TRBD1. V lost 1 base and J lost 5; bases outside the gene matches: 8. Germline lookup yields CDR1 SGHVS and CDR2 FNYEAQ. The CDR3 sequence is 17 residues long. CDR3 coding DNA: TGTGCCAGCAGCTTAGAGCAGGAGACAGGGGGGACCGGGGAGCTGTTTTTT. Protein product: CASSLEQETGGTGELFF.

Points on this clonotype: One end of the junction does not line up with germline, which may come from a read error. CDR3 protein: CASSPRQAALFDF. CDR3 sequence (DNA): TGTGCCAGCAGTCCCAGACAGGCCGCCCTTTTTGACTTT. The chain is built from TRBV12-3 or TRBV12-4 and TRBJ1-1; weak D call: TRBD1 (6 bases). The CDR3 is made up of 13 amino acids.

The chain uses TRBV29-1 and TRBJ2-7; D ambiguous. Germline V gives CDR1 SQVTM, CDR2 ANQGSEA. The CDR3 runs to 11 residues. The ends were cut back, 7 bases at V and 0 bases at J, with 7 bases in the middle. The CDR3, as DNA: TGCAGCGCTACTCACTCCTACGAGCAGTACTTC. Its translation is CSATHSYEQYF.

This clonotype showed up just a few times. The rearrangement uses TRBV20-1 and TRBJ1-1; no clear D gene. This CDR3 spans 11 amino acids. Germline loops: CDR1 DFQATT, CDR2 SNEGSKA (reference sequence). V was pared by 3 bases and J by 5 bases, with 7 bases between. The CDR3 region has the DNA TGCAGTGCTAGTTCGGAGACTGAAGCTTTCTTT. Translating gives CSASSETEAFF.

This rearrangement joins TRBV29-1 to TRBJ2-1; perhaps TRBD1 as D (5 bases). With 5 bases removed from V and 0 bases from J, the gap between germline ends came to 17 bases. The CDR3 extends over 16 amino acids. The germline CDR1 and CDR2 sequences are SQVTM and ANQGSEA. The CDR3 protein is CSVLGPIARSYNEQFF. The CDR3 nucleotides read TGCAGCGTTCTGGGGCCCATAGCCCGCTCCTACAATGAGCAGTTCTTC.

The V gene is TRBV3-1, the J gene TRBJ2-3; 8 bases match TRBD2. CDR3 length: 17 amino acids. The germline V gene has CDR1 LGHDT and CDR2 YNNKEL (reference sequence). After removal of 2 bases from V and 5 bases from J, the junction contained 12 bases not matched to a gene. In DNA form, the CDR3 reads TGTGCCAGCAGCCAACCCCTCGAGCGGGAGTCCGGAGATACGCAGTATTTT. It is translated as CASSQPLERESGDTQYF.

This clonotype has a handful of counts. The CDR3 is CASSLLSGATNEKLFF. Here the CDR3 DNA reads TGCGCCAGCAGCTTGTTATCGGGAGCAACTAATGAAAAACTGTTTTTT. This chain connects TRBV5-1 to TRBJ1-4; D is unclear. V lost 1 base and J 0 bases, leaving 10 bases between the germline ends. The CDR3 totals 16 residues. Germline V gene sequence: CDR1 SGHRS, CDR2 YFSETQ.

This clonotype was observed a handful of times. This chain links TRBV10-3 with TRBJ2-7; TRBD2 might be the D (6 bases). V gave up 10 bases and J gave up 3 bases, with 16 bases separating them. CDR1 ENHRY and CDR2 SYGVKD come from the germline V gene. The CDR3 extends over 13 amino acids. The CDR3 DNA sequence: TGTGCCACCAGCATACTGGACTACTACGAGCAGTACTTC. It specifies CATSILDYYEQYF.

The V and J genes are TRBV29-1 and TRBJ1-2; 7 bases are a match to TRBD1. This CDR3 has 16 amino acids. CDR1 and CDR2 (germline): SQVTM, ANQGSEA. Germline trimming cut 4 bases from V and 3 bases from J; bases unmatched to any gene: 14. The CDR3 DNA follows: TGCAGCGTTGCCGGGACAGCAGAAGGGGGTTACTATGGCTACACCTTC. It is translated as CSVAGTAEGGYYGYTF.

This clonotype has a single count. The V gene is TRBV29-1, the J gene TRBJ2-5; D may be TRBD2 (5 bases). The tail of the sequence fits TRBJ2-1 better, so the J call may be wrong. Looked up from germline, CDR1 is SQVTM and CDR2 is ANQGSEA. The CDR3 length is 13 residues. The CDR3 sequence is CSVELAWVNEQFF. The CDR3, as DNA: TGCAGCGTTGAGCTAGCCTGGGTCAATGAGCAGTTCTTC.

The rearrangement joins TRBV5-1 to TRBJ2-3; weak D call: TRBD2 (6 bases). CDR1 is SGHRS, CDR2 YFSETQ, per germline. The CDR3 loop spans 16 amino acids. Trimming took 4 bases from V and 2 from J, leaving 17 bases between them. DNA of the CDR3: TGCGCCAGCAGCGATGGTGTGGGAGGAACCACAGATACGCAGTATTTT. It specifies CASSDGVGGTTDTQYF. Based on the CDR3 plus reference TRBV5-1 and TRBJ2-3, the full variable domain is KAGVTQTPRYLIKTRGQQVTLSCSPISGHRSVSWYQQTPGQGLQFLFEYFSETQRNKGNFPGRFSGRQFSNSRSEMNVSTLELGDSALYLCASSDGVGGTTDTQYFGPGTRLTVL.

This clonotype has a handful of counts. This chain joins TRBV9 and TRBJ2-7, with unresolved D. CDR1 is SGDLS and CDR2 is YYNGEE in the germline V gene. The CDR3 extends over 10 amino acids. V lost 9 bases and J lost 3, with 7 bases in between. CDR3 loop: CAKRDYEQYF. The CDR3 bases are TGTGCCAAAAGGGACTACGAGCAGTACTTC.

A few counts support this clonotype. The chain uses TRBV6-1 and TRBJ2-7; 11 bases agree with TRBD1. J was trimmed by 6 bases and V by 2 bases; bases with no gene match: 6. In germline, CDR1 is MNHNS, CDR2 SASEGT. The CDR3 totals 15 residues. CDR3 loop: CASSEPRTGGFEQYF. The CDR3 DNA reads TGTGCCAGCAGTGAACCCCGGACAGGGGGCTTCGAGCAGTACTTC.

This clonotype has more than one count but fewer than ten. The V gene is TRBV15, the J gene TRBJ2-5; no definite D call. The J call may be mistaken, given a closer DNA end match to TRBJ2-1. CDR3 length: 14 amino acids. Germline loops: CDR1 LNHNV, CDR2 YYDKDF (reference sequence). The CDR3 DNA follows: TGTGCCACCAGCAAAACCAGGAGCTACAATGAGCAGTTCTTC. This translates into CATSKTRSYNEQFF.

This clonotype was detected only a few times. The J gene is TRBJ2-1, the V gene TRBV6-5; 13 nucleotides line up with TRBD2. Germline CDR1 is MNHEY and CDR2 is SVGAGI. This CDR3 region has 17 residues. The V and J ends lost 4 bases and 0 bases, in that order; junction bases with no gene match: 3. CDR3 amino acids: CASSSWTSGGSYNEQFF. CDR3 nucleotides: TGTGCCAGCAGTTCCTGGACTAGCGGGGGCTCCTACAATGAGCAGTTCTTC.

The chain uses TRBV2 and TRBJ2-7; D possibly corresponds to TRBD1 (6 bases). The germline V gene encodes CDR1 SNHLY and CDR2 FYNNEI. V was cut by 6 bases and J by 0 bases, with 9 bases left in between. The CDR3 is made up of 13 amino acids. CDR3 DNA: TGTGCCAGCAGGAGGGACACCTCCTACGAGCAGTACTTC. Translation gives CASRRDTSYEQYF.

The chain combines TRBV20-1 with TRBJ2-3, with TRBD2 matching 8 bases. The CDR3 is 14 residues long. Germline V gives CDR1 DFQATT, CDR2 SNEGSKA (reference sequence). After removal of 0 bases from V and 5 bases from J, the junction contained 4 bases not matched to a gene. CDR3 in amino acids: CSARDASGGDTQYF. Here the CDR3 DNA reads TGCAGTGCTAGAGATGCCAGCGGGGGAGATACGCAGTATTTT.

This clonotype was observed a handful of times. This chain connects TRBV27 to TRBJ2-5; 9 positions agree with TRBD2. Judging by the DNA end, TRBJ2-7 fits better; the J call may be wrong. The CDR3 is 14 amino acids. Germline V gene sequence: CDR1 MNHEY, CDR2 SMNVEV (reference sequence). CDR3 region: CASSPSGIIYEQYF. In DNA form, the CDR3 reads TGTGCCAGCAGTCCTAGCGGGATTATCTACGAGCAGTACTTC.

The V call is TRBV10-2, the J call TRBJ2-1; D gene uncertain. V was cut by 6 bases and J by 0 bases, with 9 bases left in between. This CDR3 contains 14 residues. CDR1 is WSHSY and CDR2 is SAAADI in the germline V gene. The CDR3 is CASRDPSSYNEQFF. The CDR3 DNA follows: TGCGCCAGCAGGGACCCTAGCTCCTACAATGAGCAGTTCTTC.

The CDR3 DNA follows: TGTGCCAGCAGTACAGGGGTTCCAGGGAGCAATCAGCCCCAGCATTTT. Residues: CASSTGVPGSNQPQHF. V is TRBV6-1 and J is TRBJ1-5, with TRBD1 matching 7 bases. The J segment lost 1 base and the V segment lost 5 bases, leaving 8 bases of the junction unmatched. CDR1 is MNHNS, CDR2 SASEGT, per germline. The CDR3 loop spans 16 amino acids.